These 22 T cell receptor beta chains were all obtained from the same sample, sequenced in a study of cytomegalovirus exposure and HLA in healthy donors. PCR employed 60 Vbeta and 13 Jbeta primers. TCRdb keeps only in-frame clones here, not all; method: immunoSEQ multiplex PCR. The sample shows more than 90,000 clones, about 80% of them seen only once. Material for sequencing was PBMCs. The receptors here all came from an older woman in good health and CMV-seronegative.

V gene TRBV6-5 combines with J gene TRBJ2-5, with a possible D match to TRBD1 (6 bases). Trimming pared 5 bases from V and 3 bases from J, leaving 16 bases between. The germline V gene has CDR1 MNHEY and CDR2 SVGAGI. The CDR3 is 15 residues long. CDR3 protein: CASSLDDRTKETQYF. Written as DNA, the CDR3 is TGTGCCAGCAGTCTAGATGACAGGACCAAAGAGACCCAGTACTTC.

The chain carries TRBV21-1 and TRBJ2-1; the D call TRBD2 from the table was never checked on the DNA. TRBV21-1 is listed as a pseudogene. The CDR3 has 18 amino acids. In DNA form, the CDR3 reads TGTGCCAGCAGCAAACAACCCCCTGACGAGGGAGAGAACAATGAGCAGTTCTTC. Translation: CASSKQPPDEGENNEQFF.

Here the CDR3 reads CAWSEGSADTQYF. The CDR3 DNA reads as TGTGCCTGGAGTGAAGGGAGCGCAGATACGCAGTATTTT. The J gene is TRBJ2-3, the V gene TRBV30, with D perhaps matching TRBD2 (5 bases). The V end lost 1 base, the J end lost 4 bases, and 9 bases lay between the germline ends. This CDR3 region has 13 residues. The germline CDR1 and CDR2 sequences are GTSNPN and SVGIG (reference sequence).

This chain connects TRBV5-6 to TRBJ2-3, with 11 bases aligning to TRBD2. J was trimmed by 0 bases and V by 0 bases; bases with no gene match: 6. Germline values: CDR1 SGHDT, CDR2 YYEEEE. The CDR3 covers 18 residues. The CDR3 protein is CASSLVGLAGLSTDTQYF. Here the CDR3 DNA reads TGTGCCAGCAGCTTGGTAGGACTAGCGGGCCTTAGCACAGATACGCAGTATTTT.

Here the CDR3 reads CASSLRIYTGELFF. The CDR3 DNA reads TGTGCCAGCAGCTTGAGGATCTACACCGGGGAGCTGTTTTTT. The gene calls are TRBV7-2 and TRBJ2-2, with D unresolved. The CDR3 loop spans 14 amino acids. With 3 bases removed from V and 3 bases from J, the gap between germline ends came to 8 bases. In germline, CDR1 is SGHTA, CDR2 FQGNSA.

The chain carries TRBV7-2 and TRBJ2-3; 7 bases line up with TRBD1. Germline V lookup: CDR1 SGHTA, CDR2 FQGNSA. CDR3 length: 14 amino acids. The J segment lost 1 base and the V segment lost 5 bases, leaving 3 bases of the junction unmatched. CDR3 loop: CASSPDRGTDTQYF. The CDR3 coding sequence is TGTGCCAGCAGCCCAGACAGGGGCACAGATACGCAGTATTTT.

In this sample, this clone turned up once. The chain uses TRBV9 and TRBJ2-5; 16 nucleotides line up with TRBD2. The CDR3 extends over 21 amino acids. Trimming at V came to 4 bases and at J to 4 bases, leaving 19 bases not matched to a gene. Germline V gene sequence: CDR1 SGDLS, CDR2 YYNGEE. The CDR3 region is CASSPPPPGLAGGPTRETQYF. CDR3 nucleotides: TGTGCCAGCAGCCCCCCACCACCGGGACTAGCGGGGGGGCCGACGAGAGAGACCCAGTACTTC. The full variable domain, its missing parts supplied by reference TRBV9 and TRBJ2-5, is DSGVTQTPKHLITATGQRVTLRCSPRSGDLSVYWYQQSLDQGLQFLIQYYNGEERAKGNILERFSAQQFPDLHSELNLSSLELGDSALYFCASSPPPPGLAGGPTRETQYFGPGTRLLVL.

This clone was seen a single time. The CDR3 DNA sequence: TGCAGCGTATACAGGGGGGAGACCCAGTACTTC. It translates to CSVYRGETQYF. The chain is built from TRBV29-1 and TRBJ2-5, with 8 bases that match TRBD1. Germline-derived CDR1 and CDR2 are SQVTM and ANQGSEA. The J segment lost 5 bases and the V segment lost 6 bases, leaving 2 bases of the junction unmatched. CDR3 length: 11 amino acids.

This chain uses TRBV30 with TRBJ1-1, with D perhaps matching TRBD1 (5 bases). V was shortened by 1 base and J by 11 bases, with 26 bases between the two germline ends. Germline V gene data show CDR1 as GTSNPN and CDR2 as SVGIG (reference sequence). CDR3 length: 16 amino acids. CDR3 DNA: TGTGCCTGGAGTGAGGGTGACAGTGGTAAACCCTTCGGGGCTTTCTTT. Translation gives CAWSEGDSGKPFGAFF.

The chain combines TRBV5-4 with TRBJ2-1, with 12 bases that match TRBD1. V shed 4 bases and J 6 bases; nucleotides not matched to a gene: 5. The CDR3 length is 15 residues. Germline V gene sequence: CDR1 SGHNT, CDR2 YYREEE (reference sequence). The CDR3 DNA reads TGTGCCAGCAGCGCCGGGACAGGGGGCTTCAATGAGCAGTTCTTC. It is translated as CASSAGTGGFNEQFF.

V is TRBV29-1 and J is TRBJ1-2, with a weak D call TRBD1 (5 bases). Deletions cut 0 bases from V and 2 bases from J, with 13 bases between. Germline V lookup: CDR1 SQVTM, CDR2 ANQGSEA. CDR3 length: 15 amino acids. CDR3 region: CSVEDAQGTNYGYTF. DNA for the CDR3: TGCAGCGTTGAAGATGCCCAGGGCACCAACTATGGCTACACCTTC. Combining the CDR3 with reference TRBV29-1 and TRBJ1-2 gives the whole variable domain SAVISQKPSRDICQRGTSLTIQCQVDSQVTMMFWYRQQPGQSLTLIATANQGSEATYESGFVIDKFPISRPNLTFSTLTVSNMSPEDSSIYLCSVEDAQGTNYGYTFGSGTRLTVV.

This sequence joins TRBV10-3 and TRBJ1-1; 8 bases map to TRBD1. Losses at the gene ends were 6 bases for V and 4 bases for J; bases not matched to a gene: 4. The CDR3 has 13 residues. The V gene's germline CDR1 is ENHRY and CDR2 SYGVKD. The chain's CDR3 is CAIRGTGGTEAFF. The DNA for the CDR3 is TGTGCCATCAGGGGTACAGGGGGCACTGAAGCTTTCTTT.

The chain joins TRBV7-2 to TRBJ1-2, with D perhaps matching TRBD1 (5 bases). Trimming took off 2 bases at V and 4 bases at J, with 14 bases between the two ends. Per germline, CDR1 SGHTA and CDR2 FQGNSA. The CDR3 has 15 residues. The CDR3: CASSLQGSGVYGYTF. CDR3 in DNA: TGTGCCAGCAGCTTACAGGGTTCGGGGGTCTATGGCTACACCTTC. Full variable domain (outside the CDR3, taken from reference TRBV7-2 and TRBJ1-2): GAGVSQSPSNKVTEKGKDVELRCDPISGHTALYWYRQSLGQGLEFLIYFQGNSAPDKSGLPSDRFSAERTGGSVSTLTIQRTQQEDSAVYLCASSLQGSGVYGYTFGSGTRLTVV.

The CDR3 DNA reads as TGTGCCAGCAGTGTGGCTAGCGGGGGGTCAGATACGCAGTATTTT. It specifies CASSVASGGSDTQYF. The genes are TRBV2 and TRBJ2-3; 11 bases line up with TRBD2. The CDR3 length is 15 residues. The V segment lost 4 bases and the J segment 4 bases; nucleotides outside the gene matches: 4. Per germline, CDR1 SNHLY and CDR2 FYNNEI. Complete variable domain (other parts from reference TRBV2 and TRBJ2-3): EPEVTQTPSHQVTQMGQEVILRCVPISNHLYFYWYRQILGQKVEFLVSFYNNEISEKSEIFDDQFSVERPDGSNFTLKIRSTKLEDSAMYFCASSVASGGSDTQYFGPGTRLTVL.

The chain carries TRBV5-4 and TRBJ2-2, with D possibly matching TRBD2 (5 bases). Trimming stripped 5 bases from V and 5 bases from J, with 13 bases between. Looked up from germline, CDR1 is SGHNT and CDR2 is YYREEE (reference sequence). The CDR3 runs 14 residues. The CDR3 DNA sequence: TGTGCCAGCAGGGACGGGCGGGCGACCGGGGAGCTGTTTTTT. Translation: CASRDGRATGELFF.

The V gene is TRBV4-3, the J gene TRBJ2-1, with D uncertain. Trimming took 1 base from V and 4 from J, leaving 8 bases between them. CDR1 and CDR2 from the germline V gene are LGHNA and YSLEER. This CDR3 contains 14 residues. In DNA form, the CDR3 reads TGCGCCAGCAGCCAAGTCGACGGGTACAATGAGCAGTTCTTC. This codes for CASSQVDGYNEQFF.

The chain uses TRBV7-2 and TRBJ2-7; TRBD2 matches at 9 bases. V gave up 5 bases and J gave up 3 bases; unmatched junction bases: 11. CDR3 length: 16 residues. The germline V gene has CDR1 SGHTA and CDR2 FQGNSA. The CDR3 DNA reads TGTGCCAGCAGCCCTCGGTTAGCGGGGGCCTACTACGAGCAGTACTTC. Protein product: CASSPRLAGAYYEQYF.

This clone has a handful of counts. The chain has TRBV29-1 and TRBJ2-3; no firm D call. The CDR3 has 14 residues. Trimming took 0 bases from V and 6 from J, leaving 13 bases between them. Per germline, CDR1 SQVTM and CDR2 ANQGSEA. CDR3: CSVEDRIPRDTQYF. CDR3 nucleotide sequence: TGCAGCGTTGAAGATCGAATCCCTCGGGATACGCAGTATTTT.

The genes are TRBV7-9 and TRBJ2-3; 7 bases match TRBD2. The germline V gene encodes CDR1 SEHNR and CDR2 FQNEAQ (reference sequence). J gave up 5 bases and V 0 bases, and 5 bases lay outside the gene matches. The CDR3 is 15 amino acids. The CDR3, as DNA: TGTGCCAGCAGCTTAGCGGGGGGGTTCATAGATACGCAGTATTTT. This encodes CASSLAGGFIDTQYF.

This chain links TRBV5-6 with TRBJ1-1; TRBD1 aligns across 7 bases. This CDR3 has 14 amino acids. The V segment lost 4 bases and the J segment 2 bases; nucleotides outside the gene matches: 5. Looked up from germline, CDR1 is SGHDT and CDR2 is YYEEEE. The CDR3 loop reads CASSRTGLNTEAFF. CDR3 sequence (DNA): TGTGCCAGCAGCCGGACAGGTCTAAACACTGAAGCTTTCTTT.

The rearrangement uses TRBV6-1 and TRBJ2-7; TRBD1 aligns across 9 bases. Germline V lookup: CDR1 MNHNS, CDR2 SASEGT. Trimming took 4 bases from V and 3 from J; bases not matched to a gene: 7. The CDR3 spans 15 residues. CDR3 amino acids: CASSARDRADYEQYF. In nucleotides, the CDR3 is TGTGCCAGCAGTGCCCGGGACAGGGCAGACTACGAGCAGTACTTC.

This sequence joins TRBV6-5 and TRBJ2-7; D is perhaps TRBD2 (5 bases). The germline V gene has CDR1 MNHEY and CDR2 SVGAGI. This CDR3 region has 11 residues. V lost 4 bases and J 7 bases, leaving 8 bases between the germline ends. The CDR3 spells CASSSRREQYF. In DNA, the CDR3 is TGTGCCAGCAGTTCGAGGAGGGAGCAGTACTTC.